These T cell receptor beta chains were read from a single sample in a study of spatial heterogeneity in lung cancer. TCRdb independently ran MiXCR on the 5' RACE reads; one entry per CDR3 protein. The table has about 16,000 distinct CDR3 sequences, about 6.8% seen once. The sequenced sample was lung tumor tissue, obtained at surgery. The receptors here all came from a female donor with early-stage non-small cell lung cancer. The CDR3 runs from the conserved cysteine through the conserved F or W. A D gene is named only where the DNA matches it firmly. Clone size is shown for a subset of rows, as once, few, many or a class of expanded clone.

TRBJ1-1 - many TRBV5-4 TGTGCCAGCAGCTCGAGGGTTAACACTGAAGCTTTCTTT CASSSRVNTEAFF
TRBJ1-2 TRBD1 many TRBV5-1 TGCGCCACCAGCGACAGGGACTATGGCTACACCTTC CATSDRDYGYTF
TRBJ2-5 TRBD2 many TRBV7-2 TGTGCCAGCAGTCAAGGACTAGCGGGGGGTCTCGAGACCCAGTACTTC CASSQGLAGGLETQYF
TRBJ1-1 TRBD1 many TRBV2 TGTGCCAGCTGTCAGGGGGTAGACACTGAAGCTTTCTTT CASCQGVDTEAFF
TRBJ1-2 - many TRBV30 TGTGCCTGGAGTGTAGGCGAGGGTAATGGCTACACCTTC CAWSVGEGNGYTF
TRBJ2-1 TRBD2 - TRBV6-5 TGTGCCAGCTGGGAAGGGCCGAACCGGCGGGGGAATGAGCAGTTCTTC CASWEGPNRRGNEQFF
TRBJ2-5 - - TRBV20-1 TGCAGTGCTAGAGAACCTGGCGGGGAGACCCAGTACTTC CSAREPGGETQYF
TRBJ1-1 TRBD1 medium-sized TRBV20-1 TGCAGTGCCTCCCGACAGGGGGCTACTGAAGCTTTCTTT CSASRQGATEAFF
TRBJ1-2 TRBD1 - TRBV2 TGTGCCAGCAGTGTGGGGGACAGGGGTACCTATGGCTACACCTTC CASSVGDRGTYGYTF
TRBJ1-1 TRBD1 few TRBV6-1 TGTGCCAGCAGTGTGACAGGGGGAGTCACTGAAGCTTTCTTT CASSVTGGVTEAFF
TRBJ2-3 TRBD1 few TRBV11-2 TGTGCCAGCAGCCTAGACAGGGCGGGTAGCACAGATACGCAGTATTTT CASSLDRAGSTDTQYF
TRBJ2-3 - many TRBV29-1 TGCAGCGTTGAAAGGCACAGCACAGATACGCAGTATTTT CSVERHSTDTQYF